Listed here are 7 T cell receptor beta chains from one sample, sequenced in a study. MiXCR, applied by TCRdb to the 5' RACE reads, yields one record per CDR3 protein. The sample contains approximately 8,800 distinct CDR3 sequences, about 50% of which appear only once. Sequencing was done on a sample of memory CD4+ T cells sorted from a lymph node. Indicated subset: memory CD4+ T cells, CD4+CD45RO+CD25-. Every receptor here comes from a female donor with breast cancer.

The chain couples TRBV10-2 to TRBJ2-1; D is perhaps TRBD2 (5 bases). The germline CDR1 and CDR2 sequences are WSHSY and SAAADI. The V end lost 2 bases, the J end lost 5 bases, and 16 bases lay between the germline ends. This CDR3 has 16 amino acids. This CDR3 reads CASSEKSGPYDNEQFF. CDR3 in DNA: TGCGCCAGCAGTGAGAAAAGCGGTCCCTATGACAATGAGCAGTTCTTC.

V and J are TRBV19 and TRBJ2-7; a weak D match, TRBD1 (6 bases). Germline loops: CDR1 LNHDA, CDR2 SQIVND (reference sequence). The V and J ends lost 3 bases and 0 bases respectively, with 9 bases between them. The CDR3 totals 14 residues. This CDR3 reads CASSISDSSYEQYF. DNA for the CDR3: TGTGCCAGTAGTATCTCGGACAGCTCCTACGAGCAGTACTTC.

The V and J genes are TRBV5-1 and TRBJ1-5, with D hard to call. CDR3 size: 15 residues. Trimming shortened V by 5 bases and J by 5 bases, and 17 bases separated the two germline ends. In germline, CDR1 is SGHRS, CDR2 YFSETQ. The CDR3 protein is CASRGKAGLDQPQHF. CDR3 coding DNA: TGCGCCAGCAGGGGCAAGGCAGGCTTGGATCAGCCCCAGCATTTT.

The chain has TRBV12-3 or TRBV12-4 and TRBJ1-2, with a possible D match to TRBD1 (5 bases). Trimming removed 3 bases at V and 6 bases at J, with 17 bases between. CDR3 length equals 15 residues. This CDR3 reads CASSFLGHRMNGYTF. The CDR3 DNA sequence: TGTGCCAGCAGTTTTTTGGGGCATAGAATGAATGGCTACACCTTC.

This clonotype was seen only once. This CDR3 is CASSFSGTPTREQFF. CDR3 bases: TGTGCCAGCAGCTTTAGTGGGACCCCGACCCGTGAGCAGTTCTTC. The genes are TRBV7-9 and TRBJ2-1; D tentatively reads TRBD1 or TRBD2 (5 bases each). The CDR3 contains 15 residues. Germline V gene sequence: CDR1 SEHNR, CDR2 FQNEAQ (reference sequence). Trimming took off 3 bases at V and 9 bases at J, with 18 bases between the two ends. The full variable domain, completed using reference TRBV7-9 and TRBJ2-1, is DTGVSQNPRHKITKRGQNVTFRCDPISEHNRLYWYRQTLGQGPEFLTYFQNEAQLEKSRLLSDRFSAERPKGSFSTLEIQRTEQGDSAMYLCASSFSGTPTREQFFGPGTRLTVL.

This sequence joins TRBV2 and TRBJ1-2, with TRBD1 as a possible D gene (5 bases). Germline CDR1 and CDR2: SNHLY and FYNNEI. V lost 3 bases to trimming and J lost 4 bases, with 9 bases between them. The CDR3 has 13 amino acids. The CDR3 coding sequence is TGTGCCAGCAGTGAGGAACAGGTCTATGGCTACACCTTC. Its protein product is CASSEEQVYGYTF.

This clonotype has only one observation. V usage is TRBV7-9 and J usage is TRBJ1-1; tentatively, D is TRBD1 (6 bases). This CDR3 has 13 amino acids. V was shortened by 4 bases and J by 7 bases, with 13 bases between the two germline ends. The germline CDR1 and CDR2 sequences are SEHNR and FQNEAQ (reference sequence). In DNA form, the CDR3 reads TGTGCCAGCAGCTACAGGGAAAGGGGTGAAGCTTTCTTT. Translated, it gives CASSYRERGEAFF.